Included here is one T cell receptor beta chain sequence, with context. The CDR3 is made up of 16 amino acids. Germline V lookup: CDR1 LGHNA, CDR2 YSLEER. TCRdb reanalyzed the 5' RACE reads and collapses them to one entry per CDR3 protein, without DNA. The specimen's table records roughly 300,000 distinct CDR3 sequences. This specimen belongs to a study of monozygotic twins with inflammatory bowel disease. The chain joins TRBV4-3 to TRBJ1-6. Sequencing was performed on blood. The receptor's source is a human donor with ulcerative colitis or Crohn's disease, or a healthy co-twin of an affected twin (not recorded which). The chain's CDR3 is CASSQDSAGLNSPLHF.